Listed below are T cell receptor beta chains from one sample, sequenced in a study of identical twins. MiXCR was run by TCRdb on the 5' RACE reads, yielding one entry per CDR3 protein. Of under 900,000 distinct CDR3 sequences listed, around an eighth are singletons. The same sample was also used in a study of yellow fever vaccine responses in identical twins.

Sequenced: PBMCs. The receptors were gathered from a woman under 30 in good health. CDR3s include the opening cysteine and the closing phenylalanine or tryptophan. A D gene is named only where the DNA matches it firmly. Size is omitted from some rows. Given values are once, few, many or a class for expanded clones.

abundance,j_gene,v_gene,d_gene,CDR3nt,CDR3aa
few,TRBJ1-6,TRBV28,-,TGTGCCACCTCGGGACTTCTTAATTCACCCCTCCACTTT,CATSGLLNSPLHF
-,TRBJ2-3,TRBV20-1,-,TGCAGTGCTCCCCGACTAGTCGGCGATACGCAGTATTTT,CSAPRLVGDTQYF
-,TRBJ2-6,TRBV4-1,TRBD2,TGCGCCAGCAGCCAAGACGGGGGGATCGGGGCCAACGTCCTGACTTTC,CASSQDGGIGANVLTF
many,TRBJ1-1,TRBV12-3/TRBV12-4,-,TGTGCCATCCGGCCGTCGAACACTGAAGCTTTCTTT,CAIRPSNTEAFF
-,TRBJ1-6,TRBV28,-,TGTGCCAGCACCAAACCGGGACCCGGGAATTCACCCCTCCACTTT,CASTKPGPGNSPLHF
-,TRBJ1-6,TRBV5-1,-,TGCGCCAGCAGCTTGGACGGACAGAGAAATAATTCACCCCTCCACTTT,CASSLDGQRNNSPLHF
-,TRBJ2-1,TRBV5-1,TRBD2,TGCGCCAGCCGTCTAGCGGGAGGGAGCAATGAGCAGTTCTTC,CASRLAGGSNEQFF
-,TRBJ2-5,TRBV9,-,TGTGCCAGCAGCGTTGGCCCGTCAGGAGCCAACTCTCAAGAGACCCAGTACTTC,CASSVGPSGANSQETQYF
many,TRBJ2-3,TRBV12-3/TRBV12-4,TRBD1,TGTGCCAGCAGTCTGGACAGGGTCGCAGATACGCAGTATTTT,CASSLDRVADTQYF
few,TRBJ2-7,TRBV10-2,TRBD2,TGCGCCAGCAGTGAGTCGGGGACTATAGAGCAGTACTTC,CASSESGTIEQYF
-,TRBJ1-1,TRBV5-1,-,TGCGCCAGCAGCTTGGCCTTGAGGGGGATGAACACTGAAGCTTTCTTT,CASSLALRGMNTEAFF
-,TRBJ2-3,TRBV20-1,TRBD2,TGCAGCGCCTTTCTCATGGTAGCGGGGGGCACAGATACGCAGTATTTT,CSAFLMVAGGTDTQYF
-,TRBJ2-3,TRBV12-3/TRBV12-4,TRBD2,TGTGCCAGCAGTTTTTCGAATGGGGGGGAGGGCCGCCCAGATACGCAGTATTTT,CASSFSNGGEGRPDTQYF
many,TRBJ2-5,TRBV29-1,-,TGCAGCGCTGACAGCCCCAAACTCCAAGAGACCCAGTACTTC,CSADSPKLQETQYF
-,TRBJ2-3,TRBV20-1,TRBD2,TGCAGTGCTACCCGGCGGGAGGGTGGGACAGATACGCAGTATTTT,CSATRREGGTDTQYF
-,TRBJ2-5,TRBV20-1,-,TGCAGTGCTAGAGTCTGGGGGGGGGCCCTCAAAGAGACCCAGTACTTC,CSARVWGGALKETQYF
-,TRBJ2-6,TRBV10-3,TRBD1,TGTGCCATCAGTGAGTCCCTGACAGGGGGCGGTTTTTCAGGGGCCAACGTCCTGACTTTC,CAISESLTGGGFSGANVLTF
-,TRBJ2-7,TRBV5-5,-,TGTGCCAGCAGCCCAGGGATGTCTCCCTACGAGCAGTACTTC,CASSPGMSPYEQYF
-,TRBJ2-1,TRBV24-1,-,TGTGCCACCAGCCTATCCGGGGGTAATAGGAATGAGCAGTTCTTC,CATSLSGGNRNEQFF
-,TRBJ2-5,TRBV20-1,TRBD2,TGCAGTGCTCCCCGGGGGACCGGGAGGGGAGAGACCCAGTACTTC,CSAPRGTGRGETQYF
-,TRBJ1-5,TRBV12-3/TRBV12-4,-,TGTGCCAGCCGTCGCCGGGACGACAATCAGCCCCAGCATTTT,CASRRRDDNQPQHF
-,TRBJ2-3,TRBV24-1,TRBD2,TGTGCCATAAGCCGGAGTGGACTAGAGACAGAAGATACGCAGTATTTT,CAISRSGLETEDTQYF
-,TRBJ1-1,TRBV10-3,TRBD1,TGTGCCATCAGTGGGGGACAGGGGACTGAAGCTTTCTTT,CAISGGQGTEAFF